A selection of T cell receptor beta chains follows, all from one sample in a study of cytomegalovirus exposure and HLA in healthy donors. Sequencing used immunoSEQ multiplex PCR; TCRdb keeps in-frame clones, though not all of them. The sample holds some 140,000 clones, 70% to 85% seen once. The source material was PBMCs. The receptor source for this set is a man younger than 40 in good health and CMV-seropositive. Both conserved end residues are trimmed from each CDR3. Each record gives: V gene, clone size, J gene, CDR3 protein. Clone size is shown for a subset of rows, as once, few, many or a class of expanded clone.

TRBV10-3	.	TRBJ2-7	AISVGQGAYEQY
TRBV5-1	.	TRBJ1-4	ASRRADFNEKLF
TRBV14	.	TRBJ2-7	ASSQEGDRYFPYEQY
TRBV4-2	.	TRBJ2-1	ASSQVDNSGGNEQF
TRBV19	.	TRBJ2-7	ASGYTSSYEQY
TRBV2	.	TRBJ1-2	ASSGYLFRTDGNYGYT
TRBV4-1	.	TRBJ1-5	ASSQGQFNQPQH
TRBV6-5	.	TRBJ1-1	ASRSNTEAF
TRBV6-1	.	TRBJ2-7	ASSDIQGGLRGHYEQY
TRBV6-5	.	TRBJ1-3	ASKESLPGGNTIY
TRBV7-8	few	TRBJ1-2	ASSSLGGVVPGYT
TRBV5-3	.	TRBJ2-3	ARNRGGATSTDTQY
TRBV19	.	TRBJ1-5	ASSQRDRSNQPQH
TRBV29-1	.	TRBJ1-3	SVQGAKGNTIY
TRBV2	.	TRBJ1-1	ASSGGTGGGGGTEAF
TRBV29-1	.	TRBJ2-3	SVVYTDTQY
TRBV7-3	.	TRBJ2-2	ASSPQGRGELF